A selection of T cell receptor beta chains follows, all from one sample in a study of blood T cells in healthy people across ages. TCRdb itself ran the 5' RACE reads through MiXCR, one entry per CDR3 protein. The data contain 1.5 million to 2 million distinct CDR3 sequences, about 30% of them singletons. Sequencing used blood. These receptors were obtained from a woman younger than 45 in good health. The CDR3 runs from the conserved cysteine through the conserved F or W. The order of the fields is CDR3 length, J gene, V gene, D gene, clone size, CDR3 protein, CDR3 DNA. A D gene is named only where the DNA matches it firmly. The size field is filled for only some rows; it gives once, few, many or a size class.

>13|TRBJ2-2|TRBV5-1|-|-
CASSLEQPGELFF
TGCGCCAGCAGCTTGGAACAGCCCGGGGAGCTGTTTTTT
>14|TRBJ2-3|TRBV6-5|-|many
CASSYVGGSDTQYF
TGTGCCAGCAGTTACGTCGGGGGCTCAGATACGCAGTATTTT
>14|TRBJ2-3|TRBV9|-|few
CASSPARWADTQYF
TGTGCCAGCAGCCCTGCGAGGTGGGCAGATACGCAGTATTTT
>14|TRBJ2-1|TRBV10-2|TRBD2|many
CASKLAGNLDEQFF
TGCGCCAGCAAACTAGCGGGGAATTTAGATGAGCAGTTCTTC
>11|TRBJ1-2|TRBV20-1|TRBD1|-
CIGTGSGGYTF
TGCATCGGGACAGGGTCCGGTGGCTACACCTTC
>13|TRBJ2-7|TRBV27|-|many
CASSLSGGGEQYF
TGTGCCAGCAGTTTGTCAGGGGGAGGAGAGCAGTACTTC
>11|TRBJ2-7|TRBV12-3/TRBV12-4|TRBD2|many
CASGLAYEQYF
TGTGCCAGCGGACTAGCCTACGAGCAGTACTTC
>15|TRBJ2-3|TRBV29-1|-|many
CSVRQAGSGTDTQYF
TGCAGCGTTCGACAGGCCGGATCCGGCACAGATACGCAGTATTTT
>15|TRBJ1-4|TRBV4-1|-|-
CASSQKGDPPEKLFF
TGCGCCAGCAGCCAAAAAGGGGACCCTCCCGAAAAACTGTTTTTT
>14|TRBJ1-6|TRBV14|-|-
CASSPPHRFSPLHF
TGTGCCAGCAGCCCCCCACATCGGTTCTCACCCCTCCACTTT
>14|TRBJ2-7|TRBV27|TRBD1|-
CASSSDRGYYEQYF
TGTGCCAGCAGTTCGGACAGGGGATATTACGAGCAGTACTTC
>14|TRBJ2-7|TRBV2|-|few
CASSVRGQKREQYF
TGTGCCAGCAGTGTGCGGGGGCAAAAACGCGAGCAGTACTTC
>15|TRBJ2-7|TRBV4-2|-|many
CASSAEWGATYEQYF
TGTGCCAGCAGCGCAGAATGGGGGGCTACCTACGAGCAGTACTTC
>17|TRBJ2-2|TRBV4-2|TRBD2|-
CASSPRLAGEGTGELFF
TGTGCCAGCAGCCCTCGACTAGCGGGGGAAGGAACCGGGGAGCTGTTTTTT
>14|TRBJ2-1|TRBV27|TRBD1|few
CASSLQGAFNEQFF
TGTGCCAGCAGCCTACAGGGGGCGTTCAATGAGCAGTTCTTC
>14|TRBJ2-5|TRBV7-9|-|many
CASSLVGQLETQYF
TGTGCCAGCAGCTTAGTTGGTCAGCTAGAGACCCAGTACTTC
>14|TRBJ1-2|TRBV7-9|TRBD1|-
CASSRGDRIYGYTF
TGTGCCAGCAGCCGAGGGGACAGGATCTATGGCTACACCTTC
>13|TRBJ2-5|TRBV20-1|-|-
CSANKGPSETQYF
TGCAGTGCTAACAAGGGGCCTTCGGAGACCCAGTACTTC
>15|TRBJ1-2|TRBV29-1|-|-
CSVESPDSTNYGYTF
TGCAGCGTTGAATCCCCCGACAGCACTAACTATGGCTACACCTTC
>13|TRBJ2-2|TRBV5-1|-|few
CASSLGQAGELFF
TGCGCCAGCAGCTTGGGGCAGGCCGGGGAGCTGTTTTTT
>11|TRBJ2-5|TRBV24-1|-|-
CATSDADEQYF
TGTGCCACCAGTGACGCAGATGAGCAGTACTTC
>18|TRBJ2-1|TRBV20-1|TRBD2|few
CSARDPLRGSGAYNEQFF
TGCAGTGCTAGGGATCCCCTCCGCGGGAGCGGCGCCTACAATGAGCAGTTCTTC
>14|TRBJ2-4|TRBV5-1|TRBD2|few
CASSFVAGDDGQYF
TGCGCCAGCAGCTTCGTGGCGGGGGACGACGGGCAGTACTTC
>12|TRBJ2-1|TRBV29-1|-|-
CSVEWQTIEQFF
TGCAGCGTTGAATGGCAGACGATTGAGCAGTTCTTC
>19|TRBJ2-4|TRBV6-2/TRBV6-3|TRBD2|-
CASSYSDQTSGGSKNIQYF
TGTGCCAGCAGTTACTCCGACCAGACTAGCGGGGGATCCAAAAACATTCAGTACTTC
>13|TRBJ2-1|TRBV14|-|-
CASSRKLVAARFF
TGTGCCAGCAGCCGCAAGTTGGTAGCTGCCCGGTTCTTC
>18|TRBJ2-1|TRBV12-3/TRBV12-4|-|many
CASITRSSDSTSYNEQFF
TGTGCCAGCATCACCAGATCTAGCGACTCAACCTCCTACAATGAGCAGTTCTTC
>15|TRBJ1-1|TRBV7-2|-|many
CASSLGRVLGTEAFF
TGTGCCAGCAGCTTAGGGAGGGTCCTGGGGACTGAAGCTTTCTTT
>13|TRBJ1-2|TRBV20-1|-|-
CSARVTGGYGCTF
TGCAGTGCTAGGGTCACGGGGGGCTATGGCTGCACCTTC
>14|TRBJ2-3|TRBV28|-|many
CASSAPTSSDTQYF
TGTGCCAGCAGTGCCCCGACTAGTTCAGATACGCAGTATTTT
>12|TRBJ2-7|TRBV20-1|TRBD2|-
CSAILSGVEQYF
TGCAGTGCTATTTTAAGCGGGGTCGAGCAGTACTTC
>11|TRBJ1-4|TRBV20-1|TRBD1|few
CRARDRGVLFF
TGCAGGGCACGGGACAGGGGAGTCCTGTTTTTT
>15|TRBJ1-2|TRBV10-3|-|few
CAISEGGRNLWSYTF
TGTGCCATCAGTGAAGGTGGAAGGAATCTATGGAGCTACACCTTC
>13|TRBJ2-2|TRBV20-1|-|-
CSAQRPNTGELFF
TGCAGTGCCCAGCGCCCGAACACCGGGGAGCTGTTTTTT
>14|TRBJ1-2|TRBV5-1|TRBD1|few
CASSGGQGYYGYTF
TGCGCCAGCAGCGGGGGACAGGGGTACTATGGCTACACCTTC
>14|TRBJ1-4|TRBV7-6|-|few
CASSQGASFEKLFF
TGTGCCAGCAGCCAAGGGGCCAGCTTTGAAAAACTGTTTTTT
>14|TRBJ1-2|TRBV7-2|-|-
CASSLHTLNYGYTF
TGTGCCAGCAGCTTGCATACACTGAACTATGGCTACACCTTC
>16|TRBJ2-7|TRBV5-1|TRBD2|few
CASSRGPREASYEQYF
TGCGCCAGCAGCCGTGGACCACGGGAGGCCTCCTACGAGCAGTACTTC
>14|TRBJ1-5|TRBV20-1|-|many
CSATLTGPNQPQHF
TGCAGTGCTACGCTGACGGGACCTAATCAGCCCCAGCATTTT
>16|TRBJ2-3|TRBV5-1|TRBD2|-
CASSLDLAGPWDTQYF
TGCGCCAGCAGCTTGGATTTAGCGGGACCCTGGGATACGCAGTATTTT
>14|TRBJ2-1|TRBV20-1|TRBD2|few
CSVQGTRRFGEQFF
TGCAGTGTCCAGGGGACTAGAAGGTTTGGCGAGCAGTTCTTC
>15|TRBJ2-3|TRBV27|-|-
CASSSPLTSTDTQYF
TGTGCCAGCAGCTCCCCCCTTACGAGCACAGATACGCAGTATTTT
>13|TRBJ2-1|TRBV7-2|TRBD1|-
CASSSGQGGEQFF
TGTGCCAGCAGCTCCGGACAGGGGGGCGAGCAGTTCTTC
>14|TRBJ2-2|TRBV11-3|-|-
CASSPHMNTGELFF
TGTGCCAGCAGCCCTCACATGAACACCGGGGAGCTGTTTTTT
>16|TRBJ2-1|TRBV20-1|-|-
CSARDYGQGVGNEQFF
TGCAGTGCTAGAGATTATGGGCAGGGTGTGGGCAATGAGCAGTTCTTC
>15|TRBJ2-7|TRBV7-6|-|many
CASSFPGFSSYEQYF
TGTGCCAGCAGCTTTCCCGGCTTCAGCTCCTACGAGCAGTACTTC
>15|TRBJ2-1|TRBV4-3|TRBD2|-
CASSQNSGRDNEQFF
TGCGCCAGCAGTCAGAACAGCGGGAGGGACAATGAGCAGTTCTTC
>15|TRBJ1-5|TRBV7-2|-|many
CASSFGGGGNQPQHF
TGTGCCAGCAGCTTCGGGGGAGGGGGCAATCAGCCCCAGCATTTT
>12|TRBJ1-1|TRBV6-2/TRBV6-3|-|-
CASSYVYTEAFF
TGTGCCAGCAGTTACGTGTACACTGAAGCTTTCTTT
>15|TRBJ1-6|TRBV28|TRBD1|few
CASSLGQAYNSPLHF
TGTGCCAGCAGTCTAGGACAGGCATATAATTCACCCCTCCACTTT